The next 15 T cell receptor beta chains were all read from a single sample in a study of T cells after somatic rescue of genetic block. Measured with immunoSEQ multiplex PCR; TCRdb has only the in-frame clones, and not every one. This sample has more than 12,000 clones, with just over 70% found just once. Sample: peripheral blood mononuclear cells (PBMCs). The receptors derive from a man in his late teens or twenties.

The V call is TRBV28, the J call TRBJ2-5; 9 bases map to TRBD1. CDR3 length: 14 amino acids. Germline CDR1 is MDHEN and CDR2 is SYDVKM. The junction had 9 bases not matched to a gene; V was cut back by 7 bases and J by 6 bases. CDR3 sequence: CASNFGTGSKTQYF. Here the CDR3 DNA reads TGTGCCAGCAATTTCGGGACAGGGAGCAAGACCCAGTACTTC.

Notes on this clone: One junction end does not reproduce the germline sequence, and a read error may be involved. CDR3 DNA sequence: TGTGCCAGCAGCTTAAGTGGCGGGGTAGTGAAAGGGGCCTACGGGCAGTACTTC. Protein: CASSLSGGVVKGAYGQYF. The V and J genes are TRBV7-8 and TRBJ2-7; D perhaps matches TRBD2 (6 bases). This CDR3 spans 18 amino acids. Germline V gene lookup returns CDR1 SGHVS and CDR2 FQNEAQ.

There are a few counts of this clone. This chain uses TRBV7-3 with TRBJ2-7, with a tentative D call TRBD1 (5 bases). The germline CDR1 and CDR2 sequences are SGHTA and FQGTGA. CDR3 length: 13 residues. V was trimmed by 2 bases and J by 1 base, leaving 6 bases between them. The CDR3: CASSLSGSYEQYF. DNA of the CDR3: TGTGCCAGCAGCTTATCAGGGTCCTACGAGCAGTACTTC.

The chain links TRBV30 to TRBJ2-4; 7 nucleotides align to TRBD1. CDR3 length: 14 residues. Trimming cost V 2 bases and J 1 base; bases outside gene matches: 2. The V gene's germline CDR1 is GTSNPN and CDR2 SVGIG (reference sequence). CDR3 DNA: TGTGCCTGGAGTTCGACAGGGGCCAAAAACATTCAGTACTTC. This codes for CAWSSTGAKNIQYF. The full variable domain, completed using reference TRBV30 and TRBJ2-4, is SQTIHQWPATLVQPVGSPLSLECTVEGTSNPNLYWYRQAAGRGLQLLFYSVGIGQISSEVPQNLSASRPQDRQFILSSKKLLLSDSGFYLCAWSSTGAKNIQYFGAGTRLSVL.

Details on this clone: Other nucleotide sequences in the sample specify the same CDR3. As DNA, the CDR3 is TGTGCCTGGAGTGTAATCGGTATAGCCAAAAACATTCAGTACTTC. It translates to CAWSVIGIAKNIQYF. The chain carries TRBV30 and TRBJ2-4; D uncertain. CDR3 length equals 15 residues. CDR1 GTSNPN and CDR2 SVGIG come from the germline V gene (reference sequence). V was pared by 0 bases and J by 0 bases, with 9 bases between.

The chain employs TRBV9 and TRBJ1-1; perhaps TRBD1 as D (6 bases). The CDR3 has 15 amino acids. Looked up from germline, CDR1 is SGDLS and CDR2 is YYNGEE. The germline V and J ends were trimmed by 0 bases and 3 bases, with 12 bases remaining between them. The CDR3 bases are TGTGCCAGCAGCGTAGCTCGACAGGTGGACACTGAAGCTTTCTTT. Protein product: CASSVARQVDTEAFF.

The chain recombines TRBV9 with TRBJ1-1; tentatively, D is TRBD1 (5 bases). CDR3 length equals 13 residues. The germline V and J ends were trimmed by 4 bases and 4 bases, with 11 bases remaining between them. CDR1 is SGDLS, CDR2 YYNGEE, per germline. The CDR3 spells CASSQGLPTEAFF. Here the CDR3 DNA reads TGTGCCAGCAGCCAGGGACTGCCCACTGAAGCTTTCTTT.

V and J are TRBV7-9 and TRBJ2-1; D gene uncertain. The CDR3 contains 12 residues. Germline V gene lookup returns CDR1 SEHNR and CDR2 FQNEAQ (reference sequence). V lost 5 bases and J 6 bases, leaving 8 bases between the germline ends. For the CDR3, the DNA is TGTGCCAGCAGCCCGCGTTTCAATGAGCAGTTCTTC. Amino acid sequence: CASSPRFNEQFF.

The genes are TRBV25-1 and TRBJ2-2, with 12 positions matching TRBD2. This CDR3 region has 16 residues. Germline lookup yields CDR1 MGHDK and CDR2 SYGVNS. After removal of 6 bases from V and 5 bases from J, the junction contained 7 bases not matched to a gene. CDR3 residues: CASRLAGGGGTGELFF. CDR3 nucleotide sequence: TGTGCCAGCAGACTAGCGGGAGGTGGAGGTACCGGGGAGCTGTTTTTT.

The chain recombines TRBV9 with TRBJ2-1; unclear D gene. Trimming removed 0 bases from V and 0 bases from J, with 7 bases in between. This CDR3 is 15 amino acids long. Germline V gene data show CDR1 as SGDLS and CDR2 as YYNGEE. CDR3 DNA: TGTGCCAGCAGCGTAGGGCACAGCTCCTACAATGAGCAGTTCTTC. It translates to CASSVGHSSYNEQFF.

The chain links TRBV2 to TRBJ1-5; 7 nucleotides match TRBD1. The CDR3 is 14 residues long. The ends lost 7 bases at V and 2 bases at J; junction bases unmatched: 5. Per germline, CDR1 SNHLY and CDR2 FYNNEI. This chain's CDR3 is CASIQDRGNQPQHF. Written as DNA, the CDR3 is TGTGCCAGCATCCAAGACAGGGGCAATCAGCCCCAGCATTTT.

This chain joins TRBV11-2 and TRBJ2-1; D is unresolved. V lost 3 bases and J lost 5, with 11 bases in between. This CDR3 has 14 residues. Germline V lookup: CDR1 SGHAT, CDR2 FQNNGV. The CDR3 DNA sequence: TGTGCCAGCAGCTTCGTCGGCGGCAACAATGAGCAGTTCTTC. It specifies CASSFVGGNNEQFF.

V gene TRBV9 combines with J gene TRBJ2-6; D not resolved. With 2 bases removed from V and 3 bases from J, the gap between germline ends came to 12 bases. The CDR3 consists of 16 residues. Per germline, CDR1 SGDLS and CDR2 YYNGEE. The CDR3 nucleotides read TGTGCCAGCAGCGTCTCATCTACTTTTGGGGCCAACGTCCTGACTTTC. Translating gives CASSVSSTFGANVLTF.

The CDR3: CASSHGQGSYEQYF. The CDR3 DNA reads TGCGCCAGCAGCCATGGACAGGGCTCCTACGAGCAGTACTTC. The chain employs TRBV5-1 and TRBJ2-7, with TRBD1 matching 8 bases. J lost 0 bases, V lost 4 bases, and 3 bases had no gene match. The CDR3 spans 14 residues. Germline CDR1 SGHRS, CDR2 YFSETQ.

The genes are TRBV27 and TRBJ2-1; TRBD2 might be the D (6 bases). This CDR3 spans 14 amino acids. Germline loops: CDR1 MNHEY, CDR2 SMNVEV (reference sequence). V lost 5 bases to trimming and J lost 4 bases, with 12 bases between them. The CDR3 coding sequence is TGTGCCAGCAGTCCACGGAGGGTTTACAATGAGCAGTTCTTC. Translating gives CASSPRRVYNEQFF.